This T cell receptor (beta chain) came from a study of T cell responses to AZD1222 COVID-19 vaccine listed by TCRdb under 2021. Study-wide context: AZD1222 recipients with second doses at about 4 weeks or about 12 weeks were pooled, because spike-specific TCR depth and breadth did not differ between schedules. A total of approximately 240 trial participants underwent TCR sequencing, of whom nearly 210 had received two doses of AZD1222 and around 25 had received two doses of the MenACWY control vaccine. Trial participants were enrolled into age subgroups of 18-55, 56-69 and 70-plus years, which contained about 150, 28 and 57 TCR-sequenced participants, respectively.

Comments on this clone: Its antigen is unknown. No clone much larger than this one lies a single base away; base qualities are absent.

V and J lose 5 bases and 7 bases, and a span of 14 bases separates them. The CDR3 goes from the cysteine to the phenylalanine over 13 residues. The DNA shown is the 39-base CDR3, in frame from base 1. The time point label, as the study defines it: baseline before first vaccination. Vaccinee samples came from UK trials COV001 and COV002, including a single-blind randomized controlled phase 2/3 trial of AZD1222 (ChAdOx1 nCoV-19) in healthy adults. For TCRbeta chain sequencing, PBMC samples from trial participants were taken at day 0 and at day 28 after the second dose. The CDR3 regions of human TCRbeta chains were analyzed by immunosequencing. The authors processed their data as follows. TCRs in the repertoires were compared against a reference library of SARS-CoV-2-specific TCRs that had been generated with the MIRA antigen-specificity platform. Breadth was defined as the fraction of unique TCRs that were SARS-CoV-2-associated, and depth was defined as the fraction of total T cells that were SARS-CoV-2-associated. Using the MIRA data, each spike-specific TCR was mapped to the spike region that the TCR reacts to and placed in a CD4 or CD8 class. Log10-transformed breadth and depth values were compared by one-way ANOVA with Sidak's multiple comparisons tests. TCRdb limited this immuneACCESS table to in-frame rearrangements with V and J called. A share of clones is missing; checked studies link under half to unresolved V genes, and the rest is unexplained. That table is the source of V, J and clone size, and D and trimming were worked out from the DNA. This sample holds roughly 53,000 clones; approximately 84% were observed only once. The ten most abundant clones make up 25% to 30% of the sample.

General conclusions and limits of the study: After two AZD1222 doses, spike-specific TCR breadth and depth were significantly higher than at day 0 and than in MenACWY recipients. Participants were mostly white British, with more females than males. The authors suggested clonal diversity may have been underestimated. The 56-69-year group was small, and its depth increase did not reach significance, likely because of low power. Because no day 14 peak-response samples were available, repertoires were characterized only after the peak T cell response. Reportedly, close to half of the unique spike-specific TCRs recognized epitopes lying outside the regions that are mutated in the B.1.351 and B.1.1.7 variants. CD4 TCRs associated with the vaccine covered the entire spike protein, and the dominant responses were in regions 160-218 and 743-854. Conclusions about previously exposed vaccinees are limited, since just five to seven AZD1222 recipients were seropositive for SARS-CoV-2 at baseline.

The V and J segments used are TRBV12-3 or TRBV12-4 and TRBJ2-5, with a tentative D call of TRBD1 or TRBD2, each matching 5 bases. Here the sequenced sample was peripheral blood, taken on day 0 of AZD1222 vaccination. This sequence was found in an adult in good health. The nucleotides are TGTGCCAGCAGTCCGGGGCAAGGTGGGACCCAGTACTTC. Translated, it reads CASSPGQGGTQYF.